This is a list of T cell receptor beta chains from one sample in a study of blood T cell repertoires in COVID-19. Method: immunoSEQ multiplex PCR; TCRdb's copy keeps in-frame clones and lacks some. The sample shows some 240,000 clones, 65% to 85% of them seen only once. The sample consisted of peripheral blood. The receptors were sampled from a human donor in a cohort sampled during active COVID-19. The CDR3 runs from the conserved cysteine through the conserved F or W. Each record gives: CDR3 protein, D gene, J gene, V gene. D genes are given only for firm matches.

CDR3aa: CASVSGPYNEQFF
d_gene: NA
j_gene: TRBJ2-1
v_gene: TRBV13

CDR3aa: CASTLGQRNTEAFF
d_gene: TRBD1
j_gene: TRBJ1-1
v_gene: TRBV7-3

CDR3aa: CASSQPPREWYF
d_gene: NA
j_gene: TRBJ2-7
v_gene: TRBV3-1/TRBV3-2

CDR3aa: CASSYLRGVGGENQETQYF
d_gene: NA
j_gene: TRBJ2-5
v_gene: TRBV5-1

CDR3aa: CASSYFSPQNNSPLHF
d_gene: NA
j_gene: TRBJ1-6
v_gene: TRBV6-5

CDR3aa: CASRRADSYNEQFF
d_gene: NA
j_gene: TRBJ2-1
v_gene: TRBV6-5

CDR3aa: CASSPDRVPGELFF
d_gene: TRBD1
j_gene: TRBJ2-2
v_gene: TRBV19

CDR3aa: CATSFTGGLNEKLFF
d_gene: TRBD1
j_gene: TRBJ1-4
v_gene: TRBV15

CDR3aa: CASSSIRGFPGSYEQYF
d_gene: NA
j_gene: TRBJ2-7
v_gene: TRBV28

CDR3aa: CASSLGVYQPQHF
d_gene: NA
j_gene: TRBJ1-5
v_gene: TRBV28

CDR3aa: CASRSGPSYNEQFF
d_gene: NA
j_gene: TRBJ2-1
v_gene: TRBV27

CDR3aa: CASSLVGREETQYF
d_gene: NA
j_gene: TRBJ2-5
v_gene: TRBV5-8

CDR3aa: CASSLGLGGKSQETQYF
d_gene: NA
j_gene: TRBJ2-5
v_gene: TRBV7-9

CDR3aa: CATSDWTRAGRRNEQFF
d_gene: NA
j_gene: TRBJ2-1
v_gene: TRBV24-1

CDR3aa: CASSSRVEPGMNTEAFF
d_gene: NA
j_gene: TRBJ1-1
v_gene: TRBV5-4

CDR3aa: CASSDLGNREKYEQYF
d_gene: NA
j_gene: TRBJ2-7
v_gene: TRBV2

CDR3aa: CASSPNRDRGNSPLHF
d_gene: TRBD1
j_gene: TRBJ1-6
v_gene: TRBV3-1/TRBV3-2

CDR3aa: CASSDRGQDTEAFF
d_gene: TRBD1
j_gene: TRBJ1-1
v_gene: TRBV28

CDR3aa: CASSFGTGNTGELFF
d_gene: TRBD1
j_gene: TRBJ2-2
v_gene: TRBV5-6

CDR3aa: CASLSGVDTGELFF
d_gene: NA
j_gene: TRBJ2-2
v_gene: TRBV6-5